One and the same sample provided the 18 T cell receptor beta chains below, sequenced in a study of cytomegalovirus exposure and HLA in healthy donors. The PCR contained 60 Vbeta and 13 Jbeta primers. The protocol was immunoSEQ multiplex PCR, while the TCRdb copy is restricted to in-frame clones and leaves out a portion. The sample contains roughly 200,000 clones, around 80% of which appear only once. The specimen sequenced was PBMCs. These receptors came from a man aged 35-49 years in good health and CMV-seronegative.

The rearrangement uses TRBV10-3 and TRBJ2-5, with D possibly being TRBD2 (5 bases). Per the germline V gene, CDR1 is ENHRY and CDR2 is SYGVKD. This CDR3 contains 14 residues. The V gene lost 3 bases and the J gene lost 7 bases, with 15 bases spanning the gap. The DNA of the CDR3 is TGTGCCATCAGTGATGGACGGAGCCGGGGGACCCAGTACTTC. Translated: CAISDGRSRGTQYF.

This clone was counted once. The V and J genes are TRBV5-4 and TRBJ1-2; weak D call: TRBD1 (5 bases). V lost 1 base and J 6 bases, leaving 19 bases between the germline ends. CDR1 is SGHNT and CDR2 is YYREEE in the germline V gene (reference sequence). The CDR3 loop spans 16 amino acids. CDR3 in DNA: TGTGCCAGCAGCTTGCCTTCTTGGGGGGACGAGGATGGCTACACCTTC. Its translation is CASSLPSWGDEDGYTF.

The chain joins TRBV5-4 to TRBJ2-7; 8 bases match TRBD1. V gave up 0 bases and J gave up 3 bases; unmatched junction bases: 5. The CDR3 is 15 residues long. CDR1 and CDR2 from the germline V gene are SGHNT and YYREEE (reference sequence). The CDR3 sequence is CASSLDGTGLYEQYF. Here the CDR3 DNA reads TGTGCCAGCAGCTTGGATGGGACAGGACTCTACGAGCAGTACTTC.

This clone was observed a single time. V is TRBV7-2 and J is TRBJ2-5; 8 bases fit TRBD2. Germline-derived CDR1 and CDR2 are SGHTA and FQGNSA. V shed 3 bases, J shed 5 bases, and the junction held 5 bases outside the gene matches. This CDR3 has 14 amino acids. The DNA for the CDR3 is TGTGCCAGCAGCTTTAGCGGGGCTGGGGAGACCCAGTACTTC. Its translation: CASSFSGAGETQYF.

V gene TRBV7-2 combines with J gene TRBJ2-2, with a possible D match to TRBD2 (5 bases). CDR1 is SGHTA, CDR2 FQGNSA, per germline. The V gene lost 2 bases and the J gene lost 5 bases, with 12 bases spanning the gap. CDR3 length equals 15 residues. CDR3 protein: CASSLRPSHTGELFF. The CDR3, as DNA: TGTGCCAGCAGCTTACGGCCTAGCCATACCGGGGAGCTGTTTTTT.

The genes are TRBV2 and TRBJ1-4, with D tentatively TRBD1 (5 bases). V lost 8 bases and J lost 0, with 13 bases in between. Germline V lookup: CDR1 SNHLY, CDR2 FYNNEI. The CDR3 contains 15 residues. The CDR3 DNA reads TGTGCCAGCTGTCCCCAGGGCGCAACTAATGAAAAACTGTTTTTT. Protein sequence: CASCPQGATNEKLFF. Variable domain in full (rest from reference TRBV2 and TRBJ1-4): EPEVTQTPSHQVTQMGQEVILRCVPISNHLYFYWYRQILGQKVEFLVSFYNNEISEKSEIFDDQFSVERPDGSNFTLKIRSTKLEDSAMYFCASCPQGATNEKLFFGSGTQLSVL.

The chain is built from TRBV7-8 and TRBJ1-1; TRBD1 is a possible D gene (5 bases). The CDR3 contains 14 residues. Between the trimmed V and J ends, which lost 5 bases and 1 base, there was a span of 11 bases. Looked up from germline, CDR1 is SGHVS and CDR2 is FQNEAQ. The CDR3 protein is CASSLETANTEAFF. CDR3 coding DNA: TGTGCCAGCAGCCTCGAGACAGCGAACACTGAAGCTTTCTTT.

The CDR3 loop reads CASSRKGAGANVLTF. In DNA form, the CDR3 reads TGTGCCAGCAGCCGCAAGGGGGCTGGGGCCAACGTCCTGACTTTC. The chain uses TRBV7-3 and TRBJ2-6, with a possible D match to TRBD1 (6 bases). The CDR3 runs 15 residues. Deletions cut 5 bases from V and 2 bases from J, with 10 bases between. Germline lookup yields CDR1 SGHTA and CDR2 FQGTGA.

In its sample, this clone was seen once. The V gene is TRBV5-4, the J gene TRBJ2-5, with D possibly TRBD2 on 7 matching bases. Between the trimmed V and J ends, which lost 6 bases and 4 bases, there was a span of 16 bases. Germline CDR1 SGHNT, CDR2 YYREEE (reference sequence). This CDR3 comprises 14 residues. The CDR3 nucleotides read TGTGCCAGCACGCCCTGGGGGGGGGCAGAGACCCAGTACTTC. Its protein is CASTPWGGAETQYF.

V gene TRBV27 combines with J gene TRBJ2-5, with D possibly matching TRBD1 (5 bases). This CDR3 contains 14 residues. Trimming took off 2 bases at V and 9 bases at J, with 16 bases between the two ends. Per the germline V gene, CDR1 is MNHEY and CDR2 is SMNVEV (reference sequence). Here the CDR3 DNA reads TGTGCCAGCAGTTTAAGGCTAGGGGATACGGCCCAGTACTTC. Protein sequence: CASSLRLGDTAQYF.

This clone was counted once. CDR3 DNA: TGTGCCAGTAGTATGTCAGGGGGATACTATGGCTACACCTTC. This encodes CASSMSGGYYGYTF. The chain is built from TRBV19 and TRBJ1-2, with TRBD1 identical over 7 bases. Germline V gene lookup returns CDR1 LNHDA and CDR2 SQIVND (reference sequence). The CDR3 has 14 amino acids. The V and J ends lost 3 bases and 3 bases, in that order; junction bases with no gene match: 4. Drawing the rest from reference TRBV19 and TRBJ1-2, the complete variable domain is DGGITQSPKYLFRKEGQNVTLSCEQNLNHDAMYWYRQDPGQGLRLIYYSQIVNDFQKGDIAEGYSVSREKKESFPLTVTSAQKNPTAFYLCASSMSGGYYGYTFGSGTRLTVV.

The chain is built from TRBV19 and TRBJ2-1, with 9 bases that match TRBD2. The CDR3 totals 15 residues. The J segment lost 7 bases and the V segment lost 4 bases, leaving 8 bases of the junction unmatched. In germline, CDR1 is LNHDA, CDR2 SQIVND (reference sequence). The DNA for the CDR3 is TGTGCCAGTAGTACTAGCGGGACCTCATGGAATGAGCAGTTCTTC. It translates to CASSTSGTSWNEQFF.

This chain links TRBV20-1 with TRBJ2-5, with unresolved D. The V end lost 6 bases, the J end lost 5 bases, and 10 bases lay between the germline ends. The CDR3 extends over 11 amino acids. Germline V CDR1 and CDR2: DFQATT, SNEGSKA (reference sequence). CDR3 loop: CSAVWAETQYF. The CDR3 DNA sequence: TGCAGTGCGGTCTGGGCGGAGACCCAGTACTTC.

The chain employs TRBV4-1 and TRBJ1-3; 8 bases fit TRBD1. V shed 3 bases and J 2 bases; nucleotides not matched to a gene: 9. Germline V CDR1 and CDR2: MGHRA, YSYEKL. The CDR3 sequence is 17 residues long. The CDR3 sequence: CASSQGSTGGAGNTIYF. The CDR3 DNA follows: TGCGCCAGCAGCCAGGGGAGCACAGGGGGAGCTGGAAACACCATATATTTT.

This chain connects TRBV27 to TRBJ2-7; D might be TRBD1 (5 bases). This CDR3 has 12 amino acids. V shed 6 bases and J shed 3 bases, with 9 bases lying between them. Germline values: CDR1 MNHEY, CDR2 SMNVEV (reference sequence). The CDR3 nucleotides are TGTGCCAGCAGCAACACAGGCTACGAGCAGTACTTC. Translating gives CASSNTGYEQYF.

This clone was counted once. V is TRBV5-4 and J is TRBJ1-1; D call uncertain. CDR3 length equals 18 residues. Trimming took off 5 bases at V and 2 bases at J, with 25 bases between the two ends. Germline V gives CDR1 SGHNT, CDR2 YYREEE (reference sequence). CDR3 DNA: TGTGCCAGCAGACCTGGTAAGAGAACCCTCCACCCCAACACTGAAGCTTTCTTT. Encoded protein: CASRPGKRTLHPNTEAFF.

The V gene is TRBV4-3, the J gene TRBJ1-1; D might be TRBD1 (6 bases). CDR3 size: 15 residues. CDR1 is LGHNA and CDR2 is YSLEER in the germline V gene. Trimming cost V 0 bases and J 4 bases, with 12 bases left between them. The CDR3 protein is CASSQDGGGGTEAFF. The DNA of the CDR3 is TGCGCCAGCAGCCAAGATGGGGGCGGGGGCACTGAAGCTTTCTTT.

The J gene is TRBJ1-1, the V gene TRBV6-5; tentative D call: TRBD1 (6 bases). This CDR3 region has 15 residues. Germline lookup yields CDR1 MNHEY and CDR2 SVGAGI. V lost 7 bases to trimming and J lost 0 bases, with 15 bases between them. The CDR3 DNA sequence: TGTGCCAGCACTTCAACGGACAGTATGAACACTGAAGCTTTCTTT. Protein product: CASTSTDSMNTEAFF.